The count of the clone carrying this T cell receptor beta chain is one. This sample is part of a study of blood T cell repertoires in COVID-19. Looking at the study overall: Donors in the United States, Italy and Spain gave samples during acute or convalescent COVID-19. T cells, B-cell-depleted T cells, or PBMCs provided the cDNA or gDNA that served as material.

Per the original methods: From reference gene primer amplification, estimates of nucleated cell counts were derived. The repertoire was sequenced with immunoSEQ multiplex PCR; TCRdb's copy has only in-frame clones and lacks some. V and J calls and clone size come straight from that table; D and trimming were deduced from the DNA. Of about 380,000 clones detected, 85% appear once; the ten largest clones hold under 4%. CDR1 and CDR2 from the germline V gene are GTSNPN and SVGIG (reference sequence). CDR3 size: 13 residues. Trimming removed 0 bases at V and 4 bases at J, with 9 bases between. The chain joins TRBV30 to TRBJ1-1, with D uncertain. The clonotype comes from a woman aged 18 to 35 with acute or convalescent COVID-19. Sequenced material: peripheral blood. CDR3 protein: CAWSVMQATEAFF. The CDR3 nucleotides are TGTGCCTGGAGTGTAATGCAGGCCACTGAAGCTTTCTTT.